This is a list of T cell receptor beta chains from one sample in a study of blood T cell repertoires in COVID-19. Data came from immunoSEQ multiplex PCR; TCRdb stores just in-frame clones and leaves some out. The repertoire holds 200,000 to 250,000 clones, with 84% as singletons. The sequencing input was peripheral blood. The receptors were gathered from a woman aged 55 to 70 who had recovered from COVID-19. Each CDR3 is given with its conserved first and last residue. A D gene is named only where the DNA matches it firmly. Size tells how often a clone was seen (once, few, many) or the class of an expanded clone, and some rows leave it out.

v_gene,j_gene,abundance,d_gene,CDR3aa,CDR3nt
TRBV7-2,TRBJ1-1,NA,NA,CASSFYTGNTEAFF,TGTGCCAGCAGCTTTTATACAGGGAACACTGAAGCTTTCTTT
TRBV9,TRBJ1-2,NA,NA,CASSVGPREHGYTF,TGTGCCAGCAGCGTAGGGCCCAGGGAACATGGCTACACCTTC
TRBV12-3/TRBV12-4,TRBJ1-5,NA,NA,CASKGQGNQPQHF,TGTGCCAGCAAGGGGCAGGGCAATCAGCCCCAGCATTTT
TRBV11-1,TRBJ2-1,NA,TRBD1,CASSPDRGNYNEQFF,TGTGCCAGCAGCCCGGACAGGGGGAATTACAATGAGCAGTTCTTC
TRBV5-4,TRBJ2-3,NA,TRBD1,CASSLGQGQSPDTQYF,TGTGCCAGCAGCTTGGGACAGGGGCAAAGTCCGGATACGCAGTATTTT
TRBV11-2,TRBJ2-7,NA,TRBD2,CASSWSSGGSYEQYF,TGTGCCAGCAGCTGGTCTAGCGGGGGATCCTACGAGCAGTACTTC
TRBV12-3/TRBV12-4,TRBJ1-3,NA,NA,CASRGDGNTIYF,TGTGCCAGCAGGGGAGATGGAAACACCATATATTTT
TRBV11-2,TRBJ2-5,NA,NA,CASSLGLGTGVQETQYF,TGTGCCAGCAGCTTAGGCTTGGGGACGGGGGTCCAAGAGACCCAGTACTTC
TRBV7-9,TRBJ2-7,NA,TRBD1,CASSLLTGGETYEQYF,TGTGCCAGCAGCTTACTGACAGGGGGCGAGACCTACGAGCAGTACTTC
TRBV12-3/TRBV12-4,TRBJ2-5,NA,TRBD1,CASSQDRGATQYF,TGTGCCAGCAGTCAGGACAGGGGGGCGACCCAGTACTTC
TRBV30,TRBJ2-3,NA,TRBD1,CAWSVSTGVVGDTQYF,TGTGCCTGGAGTGTTTCCACAGGGGTGGTTGGAGATACGCAGTATTTT
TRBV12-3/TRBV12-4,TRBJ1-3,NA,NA,CAIVGGTGNTIYF,TGTGCCATCGTCGGGGGGACTGGAAACACCATATATTTT
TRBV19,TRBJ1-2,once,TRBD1,CASSRQGADGYTF,TGTGCCAGTAGTAGACAGGGGGCGGATGGCTACACCTTC
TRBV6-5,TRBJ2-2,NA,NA,CASSYDRRRTGELFF,TGTGCCAGCAGTTACGACAGGAGGCGCACCGGGGAGCTGTTTTTT
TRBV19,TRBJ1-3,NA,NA,CASSPTTGGSGNTIYF,TGTGCCAGTAGCCCGACGACAGGAGGTTCTGGAAACACCATATATTTT
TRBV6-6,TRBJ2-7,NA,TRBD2,CASSYSAGTSSYEQYF,TGTGCCAGCAGTTACTCGGCCGGGACTAGCTCCTACGAGCAGTACTTC
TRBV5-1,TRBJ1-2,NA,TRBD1,CASSPQPRQGRSNYGYTF,TGCGCCAGCAGCCCCCAACCGCGACAGGGGCGTTCTAACTATGGCTACACCTTC
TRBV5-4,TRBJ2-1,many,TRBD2,CASSRPSGGRNEQFF,TGTGCCAGCAGCCGCCCTAGCGGGGGGAGGAATGAGCAGTTCTTC
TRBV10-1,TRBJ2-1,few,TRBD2,CASSESPRTSIHNEQFF,TGCGCCAGCAGTGAGTCACCGAGGACTAGCATTCACAATGAGCAGTTCTTC
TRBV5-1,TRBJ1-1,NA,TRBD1,CASNTGQAEAFF,TGCGCCAGTAATACCGGACAGGCTGAAGCTTTCTTT
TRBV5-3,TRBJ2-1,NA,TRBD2,CATPLTSGSSYNEQFF,TGTGCCACCCCCCTGACTAGCGGGAGCTCCTACAATGAGCAGTTCTTC
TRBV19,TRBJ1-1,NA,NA,CASSTLTEAFF,TGTGCCAGTAGTACCCTAACTGAAGCTTTCTTT
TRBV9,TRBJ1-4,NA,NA,CASSVGGFVEKLFF,TGTGCCAGCAGCGTAGGAGGGTTCGTTGAAAAACTGTTTTTT
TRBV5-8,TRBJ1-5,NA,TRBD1,CASSTGTDSNQPQHF,TGTGCCAGCAGCACCGGGACAGATAGCAATCAGCCCCAGCATTTT
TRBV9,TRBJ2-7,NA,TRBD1,CASSRQGAGTSYEQYF,TGTGCCAGCAGCAGACAGGGGGCAGGGACCTCCTACGAGCAGTACTTC
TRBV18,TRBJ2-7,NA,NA,CASSQSQDYEQYF,TGTGCCAGCTCCCAAAGCCAGGATTACGAGCAGTACTTC
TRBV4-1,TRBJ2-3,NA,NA,CASSQAGIPGLAKSDTQYF,TGCGCCAGCAGCCAAGCCGGGATTCCGGGACTCGCTAAGTCGGATACGCAGTATTTT
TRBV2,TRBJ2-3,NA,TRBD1,CASSSDRADTQYF,TGTGCCAGCAGTAGCGACAGGGCAGATACGCAGTATTTT
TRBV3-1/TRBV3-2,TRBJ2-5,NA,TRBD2,CASSQELAGGQETQYF,TGTGCCAGCAGCCAAGAATTAGCGGGGGGCCAAGAGACCCAGTACTTC
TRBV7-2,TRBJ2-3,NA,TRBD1,CASSLLGRGPTDTQYF,TGTGCCAGCAGCTTATTAGGCAGGGGGCCCACAGATACGCAGTATTTT
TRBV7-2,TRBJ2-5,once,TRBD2,CASSLASGQETQYF,TGTGCCAGCAGCTTGGCTAGCGGCCAAGAGACCCAGTACTTC
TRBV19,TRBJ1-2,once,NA,CASRTGDYGYTF,TGTGCCAGTCGTACGGGTGACTATGGCTACACCTTC
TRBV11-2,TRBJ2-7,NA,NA,CASSLGMAPGYEQYF,TGTGCCAGCAGCTTAGGTATGGCCCCAGGCTACGAGCAGTACTTC